This T cell receptor (beta chain) is from a study of blood T cell repertoires in COVID-19. Overall study: Researchers got acute and convalescent COVID-19 samples from the United States, Italy and Spain.

In the authors' methods: Nucleated cell counts were estimated from reference gene primer amplification. Here immunoSEQ multiplex PCR was the method, and the copy in TCRdb shows in-frame clones only, minus some. That table is the source of V, J and clone size, and D and trimming were worked out from the DNA. The table records some 120,000 clones, roughly 83% of them present only once. Trimming took 3 bases from V and 5 from J; bases not matched to a gene: 8. The CDR3 has 16 residues. In germline, CDR1 is SGHNT, CDR2 YYREEE (reference sequence). The source is a human donor in a cohort sampled during active COVID-19. Sequenced sample: peripheral blood. The V gene is TRBV5-4, the J gene TRBJ2-3, with 11 bases fitting TRBD2. Written as DNA, the CDR3 is TGTGCCAGCAGCTCAATACTAGCGGGAGTCAGAGATACGCAGTATTTT. Its protein is CASSSILAGVRDTQYF.